Below, one T cell receptor (beta chain) is given with its context. This entry comes from a study of blood T cell repertoires in COVID-19. V lost 5 bases, J lost 0 bases, and 12 bases lay in between. Germline V gene lookup returns CDR1 SGHTA and CDR2 FQGNSA. The CDR3 has 15 amino acids. The assay was immunoSEQ multiplex PCR, and TCRdb's table has in-frame clones only and misses some. The table records roughly 250,000 clones, 88% of them present only once. Those enrolled, adults aged roughly 18 to 90 years, came from some 25 US areas. The material sequenced was PBMCs or T cells enriched from blood (not recorded which). The chain has TRBV7-2 and TRBJ2-3, with D tentatively TRBD2 (5 bases). The source is a woman between 45 and 60 years old who had recovered from COVID-19. The CDR3 region has the DNA TGTGCCAGCAGCGAAAAGCGAGGGAGCACAGATACGCAGTATTTT. Amino acids: CASSEKRGSTDTQYF.